This T cell receptor (beta chain) was profiled in a study of vaccination and CD4 T cells after COVID-19 (dated 2022 in TCRdb). Looking at the study overall: In the convalescent cohort there were six males and four females, among whom were two Hispanic individuals, seven Caucasians, two Asians and one multiracial person. Participants received two doses of either the Pfizer-BioNTech BNT162b2 vaccine (n=8) or the Moderna mRNA-1273 vaccine (n=2). Post-COVID blood samples from convalescent patients were collected a median of around 100 days after diagnosis, with a range of roughly 35 to 170 days. Post-vaccine blood samples were taken a median of approximately 76 days after the second vaccine dose, with a range of 14 to 241 days. Overlapping spike peptide pools from SARS-CoV-2 and from the common cold coronaviruses HCoV-NL63, HCoV-OC43 and HCoV-229E were used as culture stimuli. Control cultures received a CEFX viral epitope pool as the positive control, an HIV-1 Nef peptide pool as the negative control, or no peptide. The spike-specific CD4+ TCR repertoire was compared before and after mRNA vaccination in 10 to 11 COVID-19 convalescent patients and 4 infection-naive healthy vaccine recipients. At the TCR clonotype level, an earlier paper using these donors assessed memory CD4+ T cell crossreactivity between SARS-CoV-2 and common cold coronavirus spike proteins. What the authors observed across the whole study: The study included relatively few convalescent patients and did not analyze early timepoints after natural infection. Although the median number of SARS-CoV-2-reactive clonotypes went up from roughly 22 after infection to 38 after vaccination, the increase was not significant. Among convalescent patients, a median roughly 90% of the SARS-CoV-2-reactive clones seen after vaccination appeared only after vaccination, which suggests priming specific to the vaccine. Nearly all vaccine-specific clones in convalescent patients (304 of 307) were mono-reactive for SARS-CoV-2 spike rather than cross-reactive with common cold coronaviruses.

This clonotype has only a few counts. Its cognate antigen has yet to be identified. Within one base of it there is no much larger clone, and no base qualities were kept. The sample's treatment or condition label, decoded: approximately 9-day PBMC culture with coronavirus spike peptide pools or control peptides (ViraFEST assay). CD4+ T cells from unexposed donors were collected before the COVID-19 pandemic (2011-2018). The ViraFEST assay, used in the study, expanded antigen-specific T cells with peptide pools and then identified the expanded clonotypes through TCR sequencing. Over 1.5 million PBMCs per well were cultured in IMDM with roughly 5% human AB serum and about 9.2 IU/ml IL-2, plus 10 ug/ml peptide pools. Half of the culture medium was replaced with fresh IL-2-containing medium on days 3 and 7. After more than 8 days of culture, CD4+ T cells were isolated by negative selection using the EasySep CD4+ T cell isolation kit. As cell number allowed, CD4+ T cells from unexposed donors were tested for reactivity to SARS-CoV-2 S and N and to four common cold coronavirus spike pools. Ficoll-Paque Plus gradient centrifugation was used to isolate PBMCs from whole blood, and the isolated PBMCs were then either used fresh or cryopreserved at -140C. In general, triplicate wells were set up for every culture condition. The leukapheresis product used for the unexposed donors was purchased from a commercial source.

Reading from cysteine to phenylalanine, the CDR3 counts 17 amino acids. The entry retains the CDR3 DNA only, 51 bases that are in frame from base 1. Trimmed from V: 5 bases; trimmed from J: 4 bases; junction bases lacking a gene match: 17. CDR1 and CDR2, looked up from the germline V gene (reference sequence), are SEHNR and FQNEAQ. Library construction relied on PCR. DNA from cultured CD4+ T cells was subjected to TCR sequencing with the Oncomine TCR Beta short-read assay at the Johns Hopkins FTIC core. The QIAamp micro DNA kit was used to extract genomic DNA from the cultured CD4+ T cells. Oncomine TCR Beta libraries from cultured CD4+ T cells were pooled with unique dual indexes and sequenced on an Illumina iSeq 100. On the study's bioinformatics: Non-productive sequences were removed, and CDR3s not starting with C, not ending with F or W, or shorter than 7 amino acids were discarded. Antigen-specific clonotypes were identified using the MANAFEST web application through comparison of peptide-stimulated wells with reference and other culture wells. For a clone to be called positive, the clone needed an FDR below 0.05, an odds ratio above 5, and a productive frequency above 0.1% in at least two of three replicate wells. Clonotypes that were significantly expanded in both SARS-CoV-2 spike wells and at least one common cold coronavirus spike condition were defined as cross-reactive. CDR3 homology was assessed with Levenshtein distances (stringdist) and unrooted phylogenetic trees (ape) in R version 3.6.1. Using fastp trimming at Q25 and MiXCR clonotype assembly, TCRdb reanalyzed the public sequencing data and kept in-frame beta chains. When rows share a CDR3 protein, they turn into one entry using the most common DNA and genes. For this entry, the V and J calls and clone size follow TCRdb and not the study's own pipeline. For this sample there are thousands of distinct CDR3 sequences; roughly 44% appear just once. In total, the top ten clones hold roughly 11% of the sample.

The receptor comes from a human donor in good health. The sample taken for sequencing was CD4+ T cells from blood, cultured in vitro. The chain uses TRBV7-9 and TRBJ2-7; a stretch of 7 junction bases matches TRBD1. Read as DNA, the sequence is TGTGCCAGCAGCCCCCACCGGCGGACAGGTAGATGGTACGAGCAGTACTTC. Protein translation: CASSPHRRTGRWYEQYF.